This T cell receptor beta chain was identified in a study of CD8+ T cells in alopecia areata. Overall study: Treatment of the treated patients consisted of oral tofacitinib, 5 to 10 mg twice daily.

V gave up 3 bases and J gave up 4 bases, with 16 bases separating them. The CDR3 is made up of 16 amino acids. Once RNA had been extracted, it was reverse transcribed into cDNA to act as the sequencing template. Profiled with immunoSEQ multiplex PCR; TCRdb holds only in-frame clones, not every one. The sample includes more than 110,000 clones, roughly 61% of them seen just once. Sequenced here: CD4+ T cells sorted from blood, sampled at week 0. The sequence was obtained from a human donor with alopecia areata. The chain uses TRBV23-1 and TRBJ1-5; the D gene is possibly TRBD1 (5 bases). TRBV23-1 is an ORF, with its function uncertain. The CDR3 loop reads CASSHRDFRNNQPQHF. The CDR3 DNA follows: TGCGCCAGCAGTCATCGGGACTTTAGAAATAATCAGCCCCAGCATTTT.